The subject of this entry is one T cell receptor beta chain. Its antigen remains unidentified. Per-nucleotide qualities are absent, and no much larger clonotype sits a single base away. The sample comes from a study of blood T cells in healthy people across ages (dated by TCRdb to between 2015 and 2016). Regarding the research as a whole: In model experiments, roughly one uniquely barcoded TCR beta cDNA molecule per two T cells was captured by template switching. The donors were divided into four age groups: young (average around 15 years), middle-aged (over 35), aged (approximately 62) and long-lived (around 80). Using the same blood draw, the study looked at two additional independent replicas of 1 million unique cDNA reads for two donors, one aged 18 to 29 and the other aged 80 or older. The study measured age-related changes in TCR beta repertoire diversity using deep sequencing normalized with unique cDNA molecular identifiers.

The 35 to 40 donors, aged 6 to 90 years, were systemically healthy Caucasian individuals from Russia. Each donor gave roughly 9.5 milliliters of peripheral blood, collected into EDTA-treated Vacutainer tubes. Ficoll-Paque density-gradient centrifugation was used to isolate PBMCs, with at least 7 million per sample. Trizol reagent was used to extract total RNA from PBMCs, with at least 6 micrograms per sample. Naive CD45RAhigh/CD27high T cell percentages were measured by flow cytometry on a PBMC aliquot from every donor. To prepare the library, 5' RACE was applied. TCRdb lists the instrument as Illumina HiSeq 2500. A second PCR of roughly 7 to 11 cycles was performed with a sample-barcoded 5' primer and a J-beta primer mix. A template-switch 5' adaptor carrying 12 random nucleotides introduced a unique molecular identifier onto each TCR beta cDNA molecule. Each sample yielded at least 2.5 million CDR3-containing paired-end reads. All of the RNA was converted into first-strand cDNA using the Mint cDNA synthesis kit, with a TRBC-specific oligonucleotide serving as the primer. Following uracil-DNA glycosylase treatment, all cDNA underwent a first 18-cycle PCR with the universal primers M1SS and BC2_uni_R. On the study's bioinformatics: For normalization, 1 million high-quality reads, each with a distinct molecular identifier, were randomly selected from each sample. Instead of being binned into consensus sequences, reads that shared molecular identifiers were thrown out. MiTCR, with a Q25 quality threshold and the strictest error-elimination algorithm, was used for CDR3 identification, clonotype clustering and error correction. Lower-bound total TCR beta diversity was estimated with a nonparametric unseen species model using Euler transformation. TCRdb passed the public sequencing reads through fastp at Q25 and MiXCR, retaining productive beta sequences. Each CDR3 protein appears once, grouped with its most common genes and DNA. The V and J calls shown here were made by TCRdb, not taken from the authors' results. The sample table records 800,000 to 1,300,000 distinct CDR3 sequences; approximately 25% of these occur just once. Together, the top ten hold approximately 0.71% of the sample.

Results the study describes overall, beyond this receptor: Compared with the aged group, the long-lived group had more naive CD4+ T cells, fewer expanded clones and increased TCR diversity, a pattern suggesting age selection. Bulk unsorted PBMC profiling prevented conclusive comparison of naive and antigen-experienced compartments. Observed TCR beta diversity correlated strongly with the percentage of naive T cells measured by flow cytometry. Estimates of total diversity from one million sequenced T cells were regarded as lower bounds and underestimates. Because donor CMV infection status was unknown, age-related changes in expanded clonotypes were potentially confounded. As age increased, observed TCR beta diversity per million T cells dropped in a roughly linear way, and a significant reduction was already evident by age roughly 40.

Inclusive of the bounding cysteine and phenylalanine, the CDR3 is 15 residues long. Left in the record is the CDR3 DNA by itself, 45 bases read in frame from the first base. V trim: 6 bases; J trim: 4 bases; unmatched bases: 11. Looking up the germline V gene yields CDR1 MNHNS and CDR2 SASEGT. The sample was also linked to a second study, of T cells of mothers and their children. As that second paper reports: The donors were nine systemically healthy Caucasian individuals, made up of three mothers and their six children. cDNA synthesis used all of the extracted RNA, with around 1.6 ug of RNA in each 15 ul reaction. In the second PCR, the M1S primer added sample barcodes and 2-4 random nucleotides. Over 9 million TCR beta CDR3 reads came from each mother, compared with approximately 3 million reads from each child. Thymic selection shapes the output of TCR recombination in a similar way in related and unrelated pairs, and inherited differences have a minor effect. Normalized repertoire overlap was always found to be slightly, but never significantly, higher in related mother-child pairs than in unrelated mother-child pairs. No persistent microchimeric T cell clones were detected, at a sensitivity of roughly 93 clones per million clonotypes. Deep NGS was used in the study to compare the TCR beta repertoires of mothers and children and to look for features that separate related mother-child pairs from unrelated individuals. The mean age was roughly 44 +/- 4 years for the mothers and approximately 11 +/- 4 years for the children. After adapter ligation with NEBNext reagents, the libraries were sequenced on Illumina HiSeq 2000 with 100+100 nt paired-end reads. To avoid cross-contamination, the mother libraries and the child libraries were prepared a month apart and sequenced in separate runs. Each donor had between roughly 450,000 and 2,300,000 distinct TCR beta clonotypes identified. Naive TCR beta clonotypes were estimated from low-frequency clonotypes matched to each donor's FACS-determined naive share, without sorting.

The TCR originated in a girl aged 2 to 9 in good health. The rearrangement joined TRBV6-1 to TRBJ1-2, and 7 bases in between align with TRBD1. The sequenced material came from blood. CDR3 region: CASREGATFPYGYTF. The DNA reads TGTGCCAGCAGAGAGGGGGCCACCTTCCCCTATGGCTACACCTTC.